This passage covers 14 T cell receptor beta chains from one sample sequenced in a study of T-cell memory formation after mild COVID-19. TCRdb independently ran MiXCR on the 5' RACE reads; one entry per CDR3 protein. The table includes approximately 60,000 distinct CDR3 sequences, more than 8% detected once. Sequencing input: PBMCs or a T cell subset sorted from them (not recorded which). These receptors were taken from a man aged 18 to 30 who had mild COVID-19 (a few samples of this study predate the infection). Cell type and time point are not known.

The rearrangement uses TRBV5-1 and TRBJ2-3; 8 bases fit TRBD2. This CDR3 is 15 amino acids long. V trimming: 0 bases; J trimming: 6 bases; junction bases outside the gene matches: 6. Germline CDR1 and CDR2: SGHRS and YFSETQ. The CDR3 protein is CASSLEAGGWDTQYF. The DNA for the CDR3 is TGCGCCAGCAGCTTGGAGGCGGGAGGCTGGGATACGCAGTATTTT.

This chain uses TRBV7-2 with TRBJ1-4; D uncertain. CDR1 is SGHTA and CDR2 is FQGNSA in the germline V gene. The CDR3 contains 13 residues. The germline V and J ends were trimmed by 0 bases and 6 bases, with 5 bases remaining between them. The CDR3 DNA follows: TGTGCCAGCAGCTTAGCTCGGGATGAAAAACTGTTTTTT. Amino acid sequence: CASSLARDEKLFF.

The chain is built from TRBV5-1 and TRBJ2-3, with TRBD1 matching 7 bases. Germline CDR1 and CDR2: SGHRS and YFSETQ. Germline trimming cut 4 bases from V and 5 bases from J; bases unmatched to any gene: 10. This CDR3 is built from 15 residues. DNA for the CDR3: TGCGCCAGCAGCCCAGGGACAGTGGACGTAGATACGCAGTATTTT. It specifies CASSPGTVDVDTQYF.

This clonotype turned up a few times. This chain joins TRBV11-1 and TRBJ2-2; D is perhaps TRBD1 (6 bases). This CDR3 has 17 amino acids. Germline V gene sequence: CDR1 SGHAT, CDR2 FQDESV (reference sequence). V shed 5 bases and J shed 2 bases, with 18 bases lying between them. In DNA, the CDR3 is TGTGCCAGCAGCCTCGGCAGGGGAATGGTAAACACCGGGGAGCTGTTTTTT. Protein sequence: CASSLGRGMVNTGELFF.

This clonotype appeared a few times. V gene TRBV12-3 or TRBV12-4 combines with J gene TRBJ1-1, with 7 nucleotides matching TRBD1. The V gene end was trimmed by 5 bases and the J gene end by 0 bases; junction bases not matched to a gene: 3. The length of the CDR3 is 14 residues. The CDR3 sequence is CASSRQGVNTEAFF. DNA of the CDR3: TGTGCCAGCAGTCGACAGGGCGTGAACACTGAAGCTTTCTTT.

The chain is built from TRBV11-2 and TRBJ1-4; no clear D gene. Germline V gene data show CDR1 as SGHAT and CDR2 as FQNNGV. CDR3 length equals 11 residues. Trimming took 6 bases from V and 6 from J, leaving 5 bases between them. In DNA, the CDR3 is TGTGCCAGCAGGAATCATGAAAAACTGTTTTTT. This sequence encodes CASRNHEKLFF.

Judged by abundance, this clonotype is medium-sized. The chain is built from TRBV5-1 and TRBJ2-3; D not resolved. The CDR3 is made up of 16 amino acids. Per germline, CDR1 SGHRS and CDR2 YFSETQ. V was pared by 0 bases and J by 4 bases, with 15 bases between. The CDR3 spells CASSLVGLGSADTQYF. In nucleotides, the CDR3 is TGCGCCAGCAGCTTGGTTGGATTGGGGTCCGCAGATACGCAGTATTTT.

The sample holds many counts of this clonotype. This chain uses TRBV20-1 with TRBJ2-4; D call uncertain. Per the germline V gene, CDR1 is DFQATT and CDR2 is SNEGSKA (reference sequence). V gave up 5 bases and J gave up 3 bases, with 11 bases separating them. The CDR3 sequence is 13 residues long. CDR3 in amino acids: CSAAGPLKNIQYF. DNA for the CDR3: TGCAGTGCTGCCGGGCCCCTCAAAAACATTCAGTACTTC.

V and J are TRBV9 and TRBJ2-5; unclear D gene. The germline V gene encodes CDR1 SGDLS and CDR2 YYNGEE. This CDR3 region has 14 residues. Trimming left V 3 bases short and J 5 bases short, with 14 bases between. The CDR3 reads CASSDPLTRETQYF. CDR3 DNA: TGTGCCAGCAGCGATCCACTAACGAGGGAGACCCAGTACTTC. Looking up the rest from reference TRBV9 and TRBJ2-5 gives the full variable domain: DSGVTQTPKHLITATGQRVTLRCSPRSGDLSVYWYQQSLDQGLQFLIQYYNGEERAKGNILERFSAQQFPDLHSELNLSSLELGDSALYFCASSDPLTRETQYFGPGTRLLVL.

This clonotype is a singleton in its sample. The J gene is TRBJ1-5, the V gene TRBV2, with D hard to call. CDR3 length equals 13 residues. Trimming pared 4 bases from V and 1 base from J, leaving 5 bases between. Germline lookup yields CDR1 SNHLY and CDR2 FYNNEI. CDR3 loop: CASSAPSNQPQHF. The CDR3 DNA follows: TGTGCCAGCAGTGCCCCCAGCAATCAGCCCCAGCATTTT.

This clonotype was seen only a few times. The chain uses TRBV10-3 and TRBJ2-3, with 14 bases aligning to TRBD2. Germline CDR1 reads ENHRY; CDR2 reads SYGVKD. CDR3 length equals 15 residues. With 4 bases clipped from V and 3 bases from J, the junction kept 0 bases outside the gene matches. CDR3 DNA sequence: TGTGCCATCAGTGGGACTAGCGGGGGGACAGATACGCAGTATTTT. As protein: CAISGTSGGTDTQYF.

In its sample, this clonotype was seen a few times. The chain joins TRBV11-1 to TRBJ2-7, with D perhaps TRBD1 (6 bases). The V gene lost 2 bases and the J gene lost 6 bases, with 14 bases spanning the gap. The CDR3 is 14 amino acids. Germline CDR1 reads SGHAT; CDR2 reads FQDESV (reference sequence). CDR3 residues: CASSLNPQGSEQYF. CDR3 nucleotides: TGTGCCAGCAGCTTAAATCCACAGGGATCCGAGCAGTACTTC.

The V and J genes are TRBV11-3 and TRBJ2-3; maybe TRBD1 (6 bases). The germline V and J ends were trimmed by 3 bases and 6 bases, with 10 bases remaining between them. Germline V gene sequence: CDR1 SGHNT, CDR2 YENEEA. This CDR3 is 13 amino acids long. The DNA of the CDR3 is TGTGCCAGCAGCTTCGACACAGGGGATACGCAGTATTTT. Protein: CASSFDTGDTQYF.

CDR3 in DNA: TGCGCCAGCAGCCAGCCCCGGGGGGAGCAGTACTTC. This encodes CASSQPRGEQYF. The chain recombines TRBV4-1 with TRBJ2-7, with D possibly matching TRBD2 (6 bases). The germline V gene encodes CDR1 MGHRA and CDR2 YSYEKL. The V and J ends lost 3 bases and 7 bases respectively, with 10 bases between them. This CDR3 region has 12 residues.